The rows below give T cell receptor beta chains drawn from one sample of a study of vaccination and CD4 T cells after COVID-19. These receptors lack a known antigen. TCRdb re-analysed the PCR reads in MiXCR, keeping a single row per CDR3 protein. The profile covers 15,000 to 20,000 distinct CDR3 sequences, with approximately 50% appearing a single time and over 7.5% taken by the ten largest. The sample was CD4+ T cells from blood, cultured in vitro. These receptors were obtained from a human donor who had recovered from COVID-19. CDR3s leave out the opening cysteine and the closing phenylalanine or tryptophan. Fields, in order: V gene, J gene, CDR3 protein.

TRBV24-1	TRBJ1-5	ATSDFGGELQH
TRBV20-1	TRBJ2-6	SASGQGSYSGANVLT
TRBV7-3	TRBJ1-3	ASSLGQGNTIY
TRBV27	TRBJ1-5	ASRRGQGSNQPQH
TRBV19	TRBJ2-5	ASSRISGETQY
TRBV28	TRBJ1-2	ASSPTGPLGYGYT
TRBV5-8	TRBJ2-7	ASSLVSGVKQY
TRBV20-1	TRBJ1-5	SARKDSNQPQH
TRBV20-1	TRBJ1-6	SGSGGVYISPLH
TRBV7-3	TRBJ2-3	ASSPLGGGTDTQY
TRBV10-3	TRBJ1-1	AIRGRTGAMNTEAF
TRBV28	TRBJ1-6	ASSLWGTGEYNSPLH
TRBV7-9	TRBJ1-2	ASTSAGVNYGYT
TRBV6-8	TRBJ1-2	ARTGRGYT
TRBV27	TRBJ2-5	ASRTFSQETQY
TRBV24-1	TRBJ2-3	ATSDSGTGTDTQY
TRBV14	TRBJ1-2	ASSDRAYYGYT
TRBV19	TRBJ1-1	ASSLLIGGSGTEAF
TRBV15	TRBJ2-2	ATSRDLNTGELF
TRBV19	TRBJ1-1	ASSMTGDTEAF
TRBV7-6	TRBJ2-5	ASSPRTGQETQY
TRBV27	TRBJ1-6	ASSLIGTGFLRSPLH
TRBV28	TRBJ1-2	ASSTTGTYGYT
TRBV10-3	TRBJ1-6	AIVADLSYNSPLH
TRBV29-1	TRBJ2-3	SAQTSGANTQY
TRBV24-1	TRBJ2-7	ATSGQGSDEQY
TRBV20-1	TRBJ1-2	SAHNRPGGYT
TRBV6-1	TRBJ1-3	ASSKTGDGSGNTIY
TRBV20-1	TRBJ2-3	SAPRGGNTQY
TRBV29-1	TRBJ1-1	SVVTGAEAF
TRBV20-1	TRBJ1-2	SAKDLQGGNYGYT
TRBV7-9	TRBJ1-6	ASCTGTANSPLH
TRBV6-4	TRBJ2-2	ASTPTSGTGELF
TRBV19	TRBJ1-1	ASSTGLLGEAF
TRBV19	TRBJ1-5	ASRGTANQPQH
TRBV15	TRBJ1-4	ATRRQRNEKLF
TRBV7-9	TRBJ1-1	ASSSTGLREAF
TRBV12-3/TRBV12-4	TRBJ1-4	ASSPGRGEKLF
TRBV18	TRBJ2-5	ASSPPHGQETQY
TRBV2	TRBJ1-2	ASSAQGDYGYT
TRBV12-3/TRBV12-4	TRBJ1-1	ASSKQGIAF
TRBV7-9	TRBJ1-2	ASSLGDRVPYSYGYT
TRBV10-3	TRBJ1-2	AISEGQGSGYT
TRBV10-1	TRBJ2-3	ASSEWTSGTDTQY
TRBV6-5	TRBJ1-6	ASSFGGTNSPLH
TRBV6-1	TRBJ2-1	ASTQSGTRFGEQF
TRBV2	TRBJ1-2	ASSQGGIYGYT
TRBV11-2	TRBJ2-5	ASSFVNRETQY
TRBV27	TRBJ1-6	ASRLVGNNSPLH
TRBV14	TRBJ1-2	ASSSRTGSWGYT
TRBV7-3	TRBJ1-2	ASSPSTGTSGYT